Listed below are T cell receptor beta chains from one sample, sequenced in a study of blood T cell repertoires in COVID-19. Sequencing was performed with immunoSEQ multiplex PCR; in TCRdb, only in-frame clones are kept and a portion is missing. This table holds around 340,000 clones, over 85% found once. The sequenced material came from peripheral blood. Every receptor here comes from a woman aged 55 to 70 with COVID-19, enrolled during active disease. CDR3s include the opening cysteine and the closing phenylalanine or tryptophan. Each record gives: V gene, CDR3 protein.

v_call: TRBV3-1/TRBV3-2; cdr3_aa: CASSRSWRDSYEQYF
v_call: TRBV11-1; cdr3_aa: CASSFQFVYNEQFF
v_call: TRBV7-2; cdr3_aa: CASSLLPGQSDGYTF
v_call: TRBV9; cdr3_aa: CASSRASGPGTDTQYF
v_call: TRBV30; cdr3_aa: CAWSVPLGNQETQYF
v_call: TRBV27; cdr3_aa: CASTSTTGGNTEAFF
v_call: TRBV3-1/TRBV3-2; cdr3_aa: CASSHSDRGMNTEAFF
v_call: TRBV28; cdr3_aa: CASSRTENTEAFF
v_call: TRBV5-1; cdr3_aa: CASSLGDRLNTEAFF
v_call: TRBV5-1; cdr3_aa: CASNLLGGAADTQYF
v_call: TRBV5-1; cdr3_aa: CASSFVGANEQYF
v_call: TRBV24-1; cdr3_aa: CATSDPSSNQPQHF
v_call: TRBV18; cdr3_aa: CASSKGQANTEAFF
v_call: TRBV7-6; cdr3_aa: CASSLPGGRNTEAFF
v_call: TRBV2; cdr3_aa: CASSVTRTVNTEAFF
v_call: TRBV3-1/TRBV3-2; cdr3_aa: CASSPGQLYSNQPQHF
v_call: TRBV7-8; cdr3_aa: CASSLERAGWNEQFF
v_call: TRBV4-1; cdr3_aa: CASGSTKNTEAFF
v_call: TRBV19; cdr3_aa: CASRPGQGAFLYGYTF
v_call: TRBV7-9; cdr3_aa: CASSLDGQGNQPQHF
v_call: TRBV28; cdr3_aa: CASSLQDRGPTYGYTF
v_call: TRBV28; cdr3_aa: CASSLYRALNQPQHF
v_call: TRBV28; cdr3_aa: CASSLEEGEAFF
v_call: TRBV6-5; cdr3_aa: CASSYRGGEQYF
v_call: TRBV11-2; cdr3_aa: CASSWNRLNTEAFF
v_call: TRBV2; cdr3_aa: CASETASNEKLFF
v_call: TRBV18; cdr3_aa: CASHGGEGGGYTF
v_call: TRBV18; cdr3_aa: CASSPFGREAFF
v_call: TRBV5-1; cdr3_aa: CASSLEGQITKETQYF
v_call: TRBV21-1; cdr3_aa: CASSIVAGGHNTEAFF
v_call: TRBV6-5; cdr3_aa: CASSSGQGNSNQPQHF
v_call: TRBV21-1; cdr3_aa: CASRAGQAYEAFF
v_call: TRBV19; cdr3_aa: CASATNYIDTEAFF
v_call: TRBV6-2/TRBV6-3; cdr3_aa: CASSYPGPQFF
v_call: TRBV19; cdr3_aa: CASSIGQGYGYTF
v_call: TRBV7-2; cdr3_aa: CASSPRLGEQYF
v_call: TRBV11-2; cdr3_aa: CASSFRSGDQPQHF
v_call: TRBV12-3/TRBV12-4; cdr3_aa: CASSFSSDTQYF
v_call: TRBV28; cdr3_aa: CASSLFPLGRQGTEAFF
v_call: TRBV7-2; cdr3_aa: CASSFRPGQGANGYTF
v_call: TRBV6-5; cdr3_aa: CASGTGWYGYTF
v_call: TRBV28; cdr3_aa: CASSYDRVGNTEAFF
v_call: TRBV12-3/TRBV12-4; cdr3_aa: CASTPDGEREQYF
v_call: TRBV6-6; cdr3_aa: CASSYSQGAPTEAFF
v_call: TRBV5-1; cdr3_aa: CASSLGQGLNEQYF
v_call: TRBV5-6; cdr3_aa: CASSFWGVRSGNTIYF
v_call: TRBV7-9; cdr3_aa: CASSTGGNTEAFF
v_call: TRBV5-1; cdr3_aa: CASSGTPGRGEAFF